This is a list of T cell receptor beta chains from one sample in a study of CXCR3-negative and CXCR3-positive naive CD8 T cells. TCRdb reprocessed the 5' RACE reads and stores each CDR3 protein as one record, lacking DNA. The sample table includes fewer than 10,000 distinct CDR3 sequences. Sequencing was carried out using naive CXCR3+ CD8+ T cells from blood. The receptors shown here come from a human donor in good health. Some clones in this sample may be carry-over from other donors' samples. Both conserved end residues are part of each CDR3. Where a row states a size, it is once, few, many or the class of an expanded clone; other rows omit it.

V	J	size	CDR3
TRBV5-1	TRBJ2-1	NA	CASSSGTGAWDEQFF
TRBV29-1	TRBJ1-4	medium-sized	CSVRSPGTNEKLFF
TRBV3-1	TRBJ2-2	NA	CASSPGLVKTGELFF
TRBV7-9	TRBJ2-3	medium-sized	CASSSPVRGSLDTDTQYF
TRBV4-3	TRBJ2-5	medium-sized	CASSQVWTAQETQYF
TRBV29-1	TRBJ1-2	medium-sized	CSVEFLFRDRGGYGYTF
TRBV9	TRBJ1-6	medium-sized	CASARYGDSYNSPLHF
TRBV4-1	TRBJ1-2	medium-sized	CASSQTDGYGYTF
TRBV5-1	TRBJ2-1	medium-sized	CASSLELLARYNEQFF
TRBV29-1	TRBJ1-1	NA	CSARLLNTEAFF
TRBV21-1	TRBJ2-7	NA	CASSNEGGTGFF
TRBV6-6	TRBJ2-1	NA	CASSYSVIAGTPMVDNEQFF
TRBV6-5	TRBJ2-1	NA	CASSYSGLYNEQFF
TRBV10-3	TRBJ2-1	medium-sized	CAISESWDEQFF
TRBV28	TRBJ1-1	NA	CAIQGYSGTEAFF